The present TCR beta chain was sequenced within a study of blood T cell repertoires in COVID-19. The wider study: The United States, Italy and Spain were the sources of the acute and convalescent COVID-19 samples.

Germline values: CDR1 SGHNT, CDR2 YYREEE (reference sequence). The CDR3 has 11 amino acids. Trimming left V 3 bases short and J 4 bases short, with 5 bases between. In the original workflow: For nucleated cells, counts were estimated from reference gene primer amplification. Only in-frame clones appear in the TCRdb table, and some are missing; sequencing was by immunoSEQ multiplex PCR. V, J and clone size are taken as reported in that table, and D and trimming were inferred from the DNA itself. The profile shows around 100,000 clones, 65% to 90% of them singletons. The table lists this clone with a few counts.

The sequenced sample consisted of PBMCs or T cells enriched from blood (not recorded which). This TCR came from a woman between 50 and 59 years old who had recovered from COVID-19. The rearrangement uses TRBV5-4 and TRBJ2-7, with D uncertain. In nucleotides, the CDR3 is TGTGCCAGCAGCTCTAAATACGAGCAGTACTTC. This encodes CASSSKYEQYF.